The 15 T cell receptor beta chains presented below share a single source sample, sequenced in a study of shared clonotypes between healthy human individuals (TCRdb year 2020). Library generation was performed with the immunoSEQ multiplex PCR assay. TCRdb re-hosts the immuneACCESS table, in-frame sequences only. Its copies lack some clones; in the studies checked, an unresolved V gene accounts for under half of them, and the cause for the rest is not known. The sample profile shows about 960,000 clones; 60% to 85% of them were found once. The ten top clones hold nearly 1.5% of the sample. Material: memory CD4+ T cells sorted from blood. Explained via the paper, the cell subset or site label denotes: CD45RA-negative fraction. The receptors were gathered from a man younger than 35 in good health.

V gene TRBV6-5 combines with J gene TRBJ1-4; D possibly corresponds to TRBD1 (6 bases). V was cut by 2 bases and J by 5 bases, with 15 bases left in between. There are 16 residues in the CDR3. CDR1 and CDR2 from the germline V gene are MNHEY and SVGAGI. The CDR3 DNA follows: TGTGCCAGCAGTTACAATTCCGTAGGGGGAAATGAAAAACTGTTTTTT. Amino acids: CASSYNSVGGNEKLFF.

This sequence joins TRBV10-3 and TRBJ2-7; the D gene is possibly TRBD2 (5 bases). Germline CDR1 is ENHRY and CDR2 is SYGVKD. Trimming removed 10 bases from V and 0 bases from J, with 16 bases in between. The CDR3 spans 14 residues. CDR3 in DNA: TGTGCCACCGGGAATAAGGAGAGCTCCTACGAGCAGTACTTC. Translation gives CATGNKESSYEQYF.

The V gene is TRBV10-3, the J gene TRBJ1-1; 7 nucleotides line up with TRBD1. The CDR3 length is 13 residues. V gave up 3 bases and J gave up 10 bases; unmatched junction bases: 8. CDR1 is ENHRY, CDR2 SYGVKD, per germline. The CDR3 DNA reads as TGTGCCATCAGTGAAGGGGGCCTAAAGGTAGCTTTCTTT. Residues: CAISEGGLKVAFF.

V is TRBV18 and J is TRBJ2-1, with D perhaps matching TRBD2 (5 bases). The CDR3 has 15 amino acids. V was trimmed by 3 bases and J by 4 bases, leaving 13 bases between them. From germline, CDR1 is KGHSH and CDR2 LQKENI. The chain's CDR3 is CASSPTRVGYNEQFF. The CDR3 bases are TGTGCCAGCTCACCCACGAGGGTGGGGTACAATGAGCAGTTCTTC.

This clone was counted a single time. The chain couples TRBV10-3 to TRBJ1-1, with D perhaps matching TRBD1 (6 bases). Germline V gene lookup returns CDR1 ENHRY and CDR2 SYGVKD. This CDR3 region has 13 residues. The V end lost 9 bases, the J end lost 10 bases, and 21 bases lay between the germline ends. CDR3 region: CAIKPGQDLGAFF. CDR3 nucleotide sequence: TGTGCCATTAAGCCGGGACAAGATTTAGGAGCTTTCTTT.

CDR3 sequence (DNA): TGTGCCAGCAAAGCGGGAGTGAACCAAGAGACCCAGTACTTC. The encoded protein is CASKAGVNQETQYF. The V call is TRBV2, the J call TRBJ2-5; TRBD2 matches at 8 bases. J was trimmed by 0 bases and V by 7 bases; bases with no gene match: 4. The length of the CDR3 is 14 residues. From germline, CDR1 is SNHLY and CDR2 FYNNEI.

The J gene is TRBJ1-2, the V gene TRBV28; unclear D gene. V gave up 3 bases and J gave up 6 bases, with 14 bases separating them. The CDR3 has 14 residues. Germline V gene lookup returns CDR1 MDHEN and CDR2 SYDVKM. The CDR3 is CASSFEGFSHGYTF. Here the CDR3 DNA reads TGTGCCAGCAGTTTTGAGGGATTCAGCCATGGCTACACCTTC.

The rearrangement joins TRBV11-2 to TRBJ1-5; TRBD1 aligns across 9 bases. Germline assignment: CDR1 SGHAT and CDR2 FQNNGV. J gave up 2 bases and V 5 bases, and 7 bases lay outside the gene matches. This CDR3 contains 16 residues. CDR3 DNA: TGTGCCAGCAGCAACGAACAGGGGGCCGGCAATCAGCCCCAGCATTTT. Protein: CASSNEQGAGNQPQHF.

J is TRBJ1-2 and V is TRBV2, with a weak D call TRBD1 (5 bases). The CDR3 is 13 residues long. The V end lost 1 base, the J end lost 7 bases, and 10 bases lay between the germline ends. CDR1 and CDR2 (germline): SNHLY, FYNNEI. The CDR3 is CASSEGGNVGYTF. In DNA, the CDR3 is TGTGCCAGCAGTGAAGGGGGCAATGTTGGCTACACCTTC.

V gene TRBV6-5 combines with J gene TRBJ1-1; 8 positions match TRBD1. The V segment lost 4 bases and the J segment 5 bases; nucleotides outside the gene matches: 12. Germline CDR1 is MNHEY and CDR2 is SVGAGI. The CDR3 sequence is 16 residues long. The CDR3 reads CASSFRVLQGETEAFF. The CDR3 DNA reads as TGTGCCAGCAGTTTCCGAGTATTACAGGGGGAAACTGAAGCTTTCTTT.

The J gene is TRBJ1-4, the V gene TRBV7-6; D perhaps matches TRBD1 (6 bases). Germline V CDR1 and CDR2: SGHVS, FNYEAQ. V was trimmed by 4 bases and J by 3 bases, leaving 9 bases between them. The CDR3 has 14 amino acids. CDR3 sequence (DNA): TGTGCCAGCAGCTCCAGGGGAGCTAATGAAAAACTGTTTTTT. Residues: CASSSRGANEKLFF.

V usage is TRBV18 and J usage is TRBJ1-5; D is unresolved. Germline V gene data show CDR1 as KGHSH and CDR2 as LQKENI. This CDR3 has 15 residues. Trimming took off 0 bases at V and 3 bases at J, with 9 bases between the two ends. The CDR3 protein is CASSPPPGYNQPQHF. For the CDR3, the DNA is TGTGCCAGCTCACCACCCCCGGGATACAATCAGCCCCAGCATTTT.

The genes are TRBV30 and TRBJ2-2; 10 bases line up with TRBD1. The V segment lost 5 bases and the J segment 7 bases; nucleotides outside the gene matches: 1. The CDR3 has 12 residues. In germline, CDR1 is GTSNPN, CDR2 SVGIG (reference sequence). CDR3 sequence (DNA): TGTGCCTGGGGACAGGGGGTCGGGGAGCTGTTTTTT. Translating gives CAWGQGVGELFF.

The chain joins TRBV7-2 to TRBJ2-3, with 8 nucleotides matching TRBD2. The CDR3 covers 16 residues. Trimming at V came to 0 bases and at J to 5 bases, leaving 7 bases not matched to a gene. Germline CDR1 and CDR2: SGHTA and FQGNSA. The CDR3 loop is CASSLALTSGGDTQYF. The DNA of the CDR3 is TGTGCCAGCAGCTTAGCCCTCACTAGCGGAGGAGATACGCAGTATTTT.

This clone came up a few times. The rearrangement links TRBV6-1 to TRBJ1-1; D gene unclear. The germline V and J ends were trimmed by 6 bases and 1 base, with 6 bases remaining between them. This CDR3 contains 12 residues. CDR1 is MNHNS, CDR2 SASEGT, per germline. CDR3 bases: TGTGCCAGCAGCCGGGAGAACACTGAAGCTTTCTTT. It codes for CASSRENTEAFF.